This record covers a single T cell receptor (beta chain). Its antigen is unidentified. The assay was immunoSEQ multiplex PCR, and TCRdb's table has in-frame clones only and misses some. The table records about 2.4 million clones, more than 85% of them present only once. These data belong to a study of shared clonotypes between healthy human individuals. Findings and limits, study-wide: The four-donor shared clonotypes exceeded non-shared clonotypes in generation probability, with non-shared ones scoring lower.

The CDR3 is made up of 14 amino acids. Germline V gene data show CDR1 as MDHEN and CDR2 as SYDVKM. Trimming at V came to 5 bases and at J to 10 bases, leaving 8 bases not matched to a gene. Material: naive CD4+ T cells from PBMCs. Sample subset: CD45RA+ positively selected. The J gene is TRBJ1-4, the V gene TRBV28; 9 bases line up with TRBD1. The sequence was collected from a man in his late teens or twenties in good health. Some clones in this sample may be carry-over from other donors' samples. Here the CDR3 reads CASSPRDRELKLFF. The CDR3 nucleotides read TGTGCCAGCAGTCCCCGGGACAGGGAGCTAAAACTGTTTTTT.